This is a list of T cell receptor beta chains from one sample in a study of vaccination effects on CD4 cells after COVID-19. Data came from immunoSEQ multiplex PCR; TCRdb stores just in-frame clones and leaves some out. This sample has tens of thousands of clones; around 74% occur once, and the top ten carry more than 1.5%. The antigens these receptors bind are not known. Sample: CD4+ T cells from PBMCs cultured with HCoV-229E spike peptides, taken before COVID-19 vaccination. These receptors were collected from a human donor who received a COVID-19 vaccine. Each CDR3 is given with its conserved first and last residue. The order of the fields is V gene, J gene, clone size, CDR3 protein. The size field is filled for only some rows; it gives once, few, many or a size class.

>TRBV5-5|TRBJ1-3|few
CASSLAPGGNTIYF
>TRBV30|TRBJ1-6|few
CAWTLDRSNSPLHF
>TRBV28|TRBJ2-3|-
CASSGPSYGDTQYF
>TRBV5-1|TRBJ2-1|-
CASSGWDRGYNEQFF
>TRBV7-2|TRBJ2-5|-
CASTWSQGRRETQYF
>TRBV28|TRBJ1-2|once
CASRQQGDLGYTF
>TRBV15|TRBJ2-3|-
CATSRDPGSATDTQYF
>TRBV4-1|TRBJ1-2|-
CASSPIGQGANYGYTF
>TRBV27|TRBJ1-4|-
CASSLSGTGDEKLFF
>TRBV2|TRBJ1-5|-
CASSVGSVPQPQHF
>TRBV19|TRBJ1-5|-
CASKTDTTYSNQPQHF
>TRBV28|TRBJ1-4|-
CASSFLGSRLFF
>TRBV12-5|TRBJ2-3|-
CASGLGLAGFTDTQYF
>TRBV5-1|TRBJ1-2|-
CASSLAGNYGYTF
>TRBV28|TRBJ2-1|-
CASSLVYPGLAGGRQFF
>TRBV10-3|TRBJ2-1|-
CAISPGRTSGGAHEQFF
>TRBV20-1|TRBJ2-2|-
CSASYREGAGELFF
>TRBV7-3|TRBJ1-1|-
CASSSDPQGKAFF
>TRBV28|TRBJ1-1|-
CASSFAQSTEAFF
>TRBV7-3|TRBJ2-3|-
CASSQTSGPISPDTQYF
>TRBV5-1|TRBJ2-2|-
CASSTWTGEAGELFF
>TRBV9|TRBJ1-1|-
CASSVGADMNTEAFF
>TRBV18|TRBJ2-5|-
CASSPVAGAQETQYF
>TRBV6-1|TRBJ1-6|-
CASSDGLYNSPLHF
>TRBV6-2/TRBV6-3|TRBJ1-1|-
CASSRTGPTEAFF
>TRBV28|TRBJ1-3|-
CASREGLSVSGNTIYF
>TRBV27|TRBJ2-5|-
CASSYRGEGTQYF
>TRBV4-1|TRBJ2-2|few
CASSQLRAATGELFF
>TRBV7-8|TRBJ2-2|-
CASSSQTGARNTGELFF
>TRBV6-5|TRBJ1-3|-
CASTFDRYSGNTIYF
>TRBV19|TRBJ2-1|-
CASSTPQNEQFF
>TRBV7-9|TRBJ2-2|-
CASSPWSGRGELFF
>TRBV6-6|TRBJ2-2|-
CASSYRGEAGELFF
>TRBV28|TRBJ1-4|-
CASSLRINEKLFF
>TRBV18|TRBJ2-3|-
CASSPPPVTDTQYF
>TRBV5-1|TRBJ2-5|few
CASSLGPRGWETQYF
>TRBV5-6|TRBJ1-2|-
CASSLAGFGVYGYTF
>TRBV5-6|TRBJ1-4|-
CASSWDRLGEKLFF
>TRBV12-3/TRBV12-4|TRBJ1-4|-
CASSLGTREKLFF
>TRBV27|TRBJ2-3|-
CASSWFIGTGERRTDTQYF
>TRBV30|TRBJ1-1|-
CACRTGTKTEAFF
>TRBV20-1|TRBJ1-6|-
CSVGKNSPLHF
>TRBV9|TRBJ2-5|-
CASSPMALARGETQYF
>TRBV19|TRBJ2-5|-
CASNAGEETQYF
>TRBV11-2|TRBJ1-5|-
CASSKGPNNQPQHF
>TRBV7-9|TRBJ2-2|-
CASSLGDTNTGELFF
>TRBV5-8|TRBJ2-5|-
CASSLRGSLQETQYF
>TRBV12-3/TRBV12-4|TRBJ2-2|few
CASRAGQTGELFF
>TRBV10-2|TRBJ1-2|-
CASSEPLRLGYGYTF
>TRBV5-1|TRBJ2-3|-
CASSLEGDLSTDTQYF
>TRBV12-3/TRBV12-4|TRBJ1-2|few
CASSLGYGYTF
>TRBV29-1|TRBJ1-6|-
CSVDYSPCGSPLHF
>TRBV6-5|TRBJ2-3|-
CASSSLRGPTDTQYF